These 10 T cell receptor beta chains were all obtained from the same sample, sequenced in a study of T cells in Graves' hyperthyroidism and ophthalmopathy. Template material for amplifying TCR beta CDR3 regions consisted of RNA transcripts. The HTBI primer set was used in a first-round RT-PCR of the TCR CDR3. From the multiplex PCR reads, TCRdb called clonotypes with MiXCR, one entry per CDR3 protein. The table lists 250,000 to 350,000 distinct CDR3 sequences, around 22% of them singletons. The sample was blood. The source of these receptors is a man aged 25-40 years with Graves' ophthalmopathy.

Ten or more counts support this clonotype. The J gene is TRBJ2-1, the V gene TRBV27; D is possibly TRBD1 or TRBD2 (5 bases each). This CDR3 region has 13 residues. V was pared by 7 bases and J by 9 bases, with 16 bases between. From germline, CDR1 is MNHEY and CDR2 SMNVEV (reference sequence). CDR3 protein: CASTPLGEIEQFF. CDR3 coding DNA: TGTGCCAGCACCCCGTTGGGGGAGATTGAGCAGTTCTTC.

The rearrangement links TRBV5-6 to TRBJ2-7, with TRBD2 as a possible D gene (5 bases). There are 15 residues in the CDR3. Germline V CDR1 and CDR2: SGHDT, YYEEEE. Trimming took 4 bases from V and 2 from J, leaving 16 bases between them. CDR3 protein: CASSPQRTFTYEQYF. The CDR3 region has the DNA TGTGCCAGCAGCCCACAGCGGACCTTTACCTACGAGCAGTACTTC.

The V call is TRBV5-1, the J call TRBJ2-1, with 7 bases identical to TRBD2. Germline CDR1 SGHRS, CDR2 YFSETQ. The V segment lost 4 bases and the J segment 10 bases; nucleotides outside the gene matches: 8. This CDR3 is 13 amino acids long. Here the CDR3 DNA reads TGCGCCAGCAGCGCAGGAAAGCGGGGCGAGCAGTTCTTC. It encodes CASSAGKRGEQFF.

This clonotype was found a few times. This chain joins TRBV12-5 and TRBJ2-7, with D perhaps matching TRBD1 (6 bases). CDR1 LGHNT and CDR2 FRNRAP come from the germline V gene. The CDR3 has 12 residues. V shed 4 bases and J shed 4 bases, with 8 bases lying between them. CDR3 amino acids: CASGYDRYEQYF. In DNA form, the CDR3 reads TGTGCTAGTGGTTACGACAGGTACGAGCAGTACTTC.

The chain employs TRBV9 and TRBJ1-3; 7 nucleotides align to TRBD1. The V segment lost 4 bases and the J segment 3 bases; nucleotides outside the gene matches: 4. The CDR3 consists of 14 residues. Per the germline V gene, CDR1 is SGDLS and CDR2 is YYNGEE. The CDR3 here is CASSSRTGGNTIYF. The CDR3 DNA sequence: TGTGCCAGCAGCTCGCGGACAGGTGGAAACACCATATATTTT.

A note on this clonotype: A junction end diverges from the germline sequence, so it may reflect a read error. V usage is TRBV7-7 and J usage is TRBJ2-1; 9 nucleotides line up with TRBD2. The CDR3 has 14 residues. CDR1 is SSHAT, CDR2 FNYEAQ, per germline (reference sequence). The CDR3 region is CASSLASGINEQFF. The CDR3 nucleotides read TGTGCTAGCAGCTTAGCTAGCGGGATTAATGAGCAGTTCTTC. The full variable domain, in which reference TRBV7-7 and TRBJ2-1 provide the parts outside the CDR3, is GAGVSQSPRYKVTKRGQDVTLRCDPISSHATLYWYQQALGQGPEFLTYFNYEAQPDKSGLPSDRFSAERPEGSISTLTIQRTEQRDSAMYRCASSLASGINEQFFGPGTRLTVL.

V is TRBV18 and J is TRBJ2-1; 10 bases fit TRBD2. V lost 2 bases, J lost 0 bases, and 4 bases stayed unmatched. This CDR3 spans 17 amino acids. From germline, CDR1 is KGHSH and CDR2 LQKENI. Here the CDR3 DNA reads TGTGCCAGCTCACCAGACGCTAGCGGGAGCTCCTACAATGAGCAGTTCTTC. Translated, it gives CASSPDASGSSYNEQFF.

This clonotype turned up a few times. V is TRBV12-3 or TRBV12-4 and J is TRBJ2-5, with D maybe TRBD1 (6 bases). The V end was cut by 3 bases, the J end by 5 bases, with 19 bases between. The CDR3 consists of 16 residues. CDR3: CASSFQPPGAGETQYF. The DNA for the CDR3 is TGTGCCAGCAGTTTTCAACCCCCAGGGGCCGGGGAGACCCAGTACTTC.

This chain connects TRBV3-1 to TRBJ1-4; a possible D gene is TRBD1 (5 bases). CDR1 is LGHDT, CDR2 YNNKEL, per germline (reference sequence). The length of the CDR3 is 16 residues. V was clipped by 0 bases and J by 6 bases, with 14 bases between them. The CDR3 bases are TGTGCCAGCAGCCAAGATTTGGGGGTTGTCTATGAAAAACTGTTTTTT. It codes for CASSQDLGVVYEKLFF.

The chain is built from TRBV6-1 and TRBJ2-7; TRBD2 agrees at 8 bases. Germline-derived CDR1 and CDR2 are MNHNS and SASEGT. The length of the CDR3 is 16 residues. V gave up 1 base and J gave up 5 bases; unmatched junction bases: 10. CDR3 sequence: CASSEVGRGKRDEQYF. The CDR3 DNA sequence: TGTGCCAGCAGTGAAGTCGGGAGGGGGAAAAGAGACGAGCAGTACTTC.